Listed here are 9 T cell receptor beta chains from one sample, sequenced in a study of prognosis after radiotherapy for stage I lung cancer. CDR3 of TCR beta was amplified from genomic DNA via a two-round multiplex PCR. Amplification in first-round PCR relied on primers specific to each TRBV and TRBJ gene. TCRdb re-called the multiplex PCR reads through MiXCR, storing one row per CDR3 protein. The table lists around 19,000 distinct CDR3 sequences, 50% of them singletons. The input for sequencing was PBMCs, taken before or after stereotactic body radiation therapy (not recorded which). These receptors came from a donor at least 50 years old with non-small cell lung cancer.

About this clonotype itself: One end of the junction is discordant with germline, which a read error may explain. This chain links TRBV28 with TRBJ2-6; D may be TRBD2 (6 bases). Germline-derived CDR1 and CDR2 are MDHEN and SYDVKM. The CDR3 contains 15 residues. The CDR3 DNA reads TGTGCCAGCAGTTTAACGGGGGATGGGGCCAACGTACTGACTTTC. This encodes CASSLTGDGANVLTF. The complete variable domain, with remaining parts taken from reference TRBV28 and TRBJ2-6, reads DVKVTQSSRYLVKRTGEKVFLECVQDMDHENMFWYRQDPGLGLRLIYFSYDVKMKEKGDIPEGYSVSREKKERFSLILESASTNQTSMYLCASSLTGDGANVLTFGAGSRLTVL.

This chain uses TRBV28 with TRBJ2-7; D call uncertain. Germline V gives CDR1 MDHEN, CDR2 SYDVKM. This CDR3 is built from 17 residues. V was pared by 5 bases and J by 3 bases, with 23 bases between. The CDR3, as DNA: TGTGCCAGCAGTCCCCCGCGTAGGGCGCGGTCAAACTACGAGCAGTACTTC. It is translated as CASSPPRRARSNYEQYF.

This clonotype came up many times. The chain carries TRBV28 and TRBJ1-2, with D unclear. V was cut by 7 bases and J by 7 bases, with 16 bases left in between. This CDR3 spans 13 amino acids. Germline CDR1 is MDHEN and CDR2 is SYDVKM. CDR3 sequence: CASIRTRGGGYTF. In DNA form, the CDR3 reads TGTGCCAGCATTCGAACCCGGGGAGGTGGCTACACCTTC.

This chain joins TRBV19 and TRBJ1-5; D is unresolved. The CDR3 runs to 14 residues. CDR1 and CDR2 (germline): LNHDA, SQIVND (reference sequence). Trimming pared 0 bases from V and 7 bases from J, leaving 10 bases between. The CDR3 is CASSIESGRQPQHF. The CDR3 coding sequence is TGTGCCAGTAGTATAGAAAGCGGGAGGCAGCCCCAGCATTTT.

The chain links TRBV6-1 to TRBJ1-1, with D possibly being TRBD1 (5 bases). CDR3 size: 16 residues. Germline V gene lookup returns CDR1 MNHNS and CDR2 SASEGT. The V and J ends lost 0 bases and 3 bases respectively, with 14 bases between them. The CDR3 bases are TGTGCCAGCAGTGAAGCGCTTCGGCAGGGACACACTGAAGCTTTCTTT. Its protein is CASSEALRQGHTEAFF.

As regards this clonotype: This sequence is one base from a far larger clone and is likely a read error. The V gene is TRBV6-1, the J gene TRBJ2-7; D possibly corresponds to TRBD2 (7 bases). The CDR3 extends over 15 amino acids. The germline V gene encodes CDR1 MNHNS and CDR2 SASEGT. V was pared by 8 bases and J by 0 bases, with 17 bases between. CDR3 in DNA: TGTGCCAGCCATGGGGGGGCAGTGAGCTCCTACGAGCAGTACTTC. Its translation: CASHGGAVSSYEQYF.

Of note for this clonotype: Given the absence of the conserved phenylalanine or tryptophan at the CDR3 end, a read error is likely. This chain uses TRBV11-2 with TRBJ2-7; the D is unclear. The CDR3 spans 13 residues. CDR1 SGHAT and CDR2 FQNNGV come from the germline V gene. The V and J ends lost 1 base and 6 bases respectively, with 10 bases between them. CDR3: CASSLVGDVEQYL. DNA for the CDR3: TGTGCCAGCAGCTTAGTCGGCGATGTCGAGCAGTACCTC.

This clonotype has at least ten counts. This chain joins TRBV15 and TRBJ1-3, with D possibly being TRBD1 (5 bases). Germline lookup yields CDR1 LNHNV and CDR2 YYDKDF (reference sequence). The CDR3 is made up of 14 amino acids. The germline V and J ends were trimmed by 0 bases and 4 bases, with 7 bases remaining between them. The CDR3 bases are TGTGCCACCAGCAGAGATGGGGCAGGAAACACCATATATTTT. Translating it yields CATSRDGAGNTIYF.

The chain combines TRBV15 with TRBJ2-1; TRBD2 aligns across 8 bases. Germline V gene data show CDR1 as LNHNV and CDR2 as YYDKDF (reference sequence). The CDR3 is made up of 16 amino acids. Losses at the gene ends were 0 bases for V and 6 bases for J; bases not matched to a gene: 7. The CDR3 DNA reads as TGTGCCACCAGCAGAGAAGATTTCGGGGGGGCCAATGAGCAGTTCTTC. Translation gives CATSREDFGGANEQFF. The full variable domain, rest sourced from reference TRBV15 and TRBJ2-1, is DAMVIQNPRYQVTQFGKPVTLSCSQTLNHNVMYWYQQKSSQAPKLLFHYYDKDFNNEADTPDNFQSRRPNTSFCFLDIRSPGLGDTAMYLCATSREDFGGANEQFFGPGTRLTVL.